Below, one TCR beta chain is given with its context. Germline CDR1 and CDR2: SGHTA and FQGNSA. This CDR3 region has 16 residues. The V and J ends lost 0 bases and 3 bases, in that order; junction bases with no gene match: 5. Original data processing: Estimates of nucleated cell counts were drawn from the amplification of reference gene primers. Sequencing was performed with immunoSEQ multiplex PCR; in TCRdb, only in-frame clones are kept and a portion is missing. The D gene and trimming were derived from the DNA, and the V and J assignments and clone size from that table. The sample lists approximately 250,000 clones, around nine tenths occurring once. These data originate in a study of blood T cell repertoires in COVID-19. Study information: Acute and convalescent COVID-19 specimens originated in the United States, Italy and Spain. From T cells, B-cell-depleted T cells, or PBMCs came the material, which was cDNA or gDNA.

The clonotype was recovered from a woman aged 55-69 years who had recovered from COVID-19. The chain uses TRBV7-2 and TRBJ2-3, with 8 bases lining up with TRBD1. Sequenced material: peripheral blood. The DNA for the CDR3 is TGTGCCAGCAGCTTAGCGGCAGGGGGCAATACAGATACGCAGTATTTT. Protein: CASSLAAGGNTDTQYF.